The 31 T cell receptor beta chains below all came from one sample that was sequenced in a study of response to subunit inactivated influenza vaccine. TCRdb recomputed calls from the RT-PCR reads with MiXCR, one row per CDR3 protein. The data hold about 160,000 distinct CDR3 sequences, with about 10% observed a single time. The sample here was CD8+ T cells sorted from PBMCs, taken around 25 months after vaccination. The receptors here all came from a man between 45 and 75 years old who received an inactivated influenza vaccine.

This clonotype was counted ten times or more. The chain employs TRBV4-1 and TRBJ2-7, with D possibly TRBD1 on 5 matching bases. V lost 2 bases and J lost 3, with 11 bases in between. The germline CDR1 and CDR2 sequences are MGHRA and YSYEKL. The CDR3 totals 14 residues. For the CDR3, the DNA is TGCGCCAGCAGCCAATGGGGCAGCAACTACGAGCAGTACTTC. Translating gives CASSQWGSNYEQYF.

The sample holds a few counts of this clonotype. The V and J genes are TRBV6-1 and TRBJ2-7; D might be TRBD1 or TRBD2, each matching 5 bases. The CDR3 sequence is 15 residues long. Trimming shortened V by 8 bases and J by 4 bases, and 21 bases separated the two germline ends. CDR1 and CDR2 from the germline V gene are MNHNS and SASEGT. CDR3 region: CASAQGRGTQYEQYF. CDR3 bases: TGTGCCAGCGCGCAAGGCCGGGGCACCCAATACGAGCAGTACTTC.

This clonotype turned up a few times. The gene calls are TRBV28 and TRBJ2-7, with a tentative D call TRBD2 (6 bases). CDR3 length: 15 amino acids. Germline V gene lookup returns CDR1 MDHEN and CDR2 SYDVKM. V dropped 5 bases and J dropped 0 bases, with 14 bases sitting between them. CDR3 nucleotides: TGTGCCAGCAGTCAAAAACCGGGACTCTCCTACGAGCAGTACTTC. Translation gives CASSQKPGLSYEQYF.

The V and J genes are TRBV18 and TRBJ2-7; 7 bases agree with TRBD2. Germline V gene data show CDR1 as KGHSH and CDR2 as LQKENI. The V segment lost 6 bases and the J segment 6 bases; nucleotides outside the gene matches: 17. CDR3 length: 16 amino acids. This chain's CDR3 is CASSGALGRVLSEQYF. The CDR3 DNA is TGTGCCAGCTCGGGCGCACTGGGGAGGGTGCTCTCCGAGCAGTACTTC.

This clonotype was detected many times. The CDR3 DNA is TGTGCCAGCAGCCCCTCTACTTACAATGAGCAGTTCTTC. This translates into CASSPSTYNEQFF. The chain combines TRBV7-2 with TRBJ2-1; D gene uncertain. Per the germline V gene, CDR1 is SGHTA and CDR2 is FQGNSA. V dropped 5 bases and J dropped 4 bases, with 9 bases sitting between them. The CDR3 extends over 13 amino acids.

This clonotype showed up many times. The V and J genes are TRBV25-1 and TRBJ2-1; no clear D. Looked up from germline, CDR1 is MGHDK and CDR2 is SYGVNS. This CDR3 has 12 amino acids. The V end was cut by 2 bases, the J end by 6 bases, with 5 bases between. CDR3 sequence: CASSEPGNEQFF. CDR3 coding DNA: TGTGCCAGCAGTGAACCCGGCAATGAGCAGTTCTTC. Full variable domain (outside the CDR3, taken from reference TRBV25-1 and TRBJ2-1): EADIYQTPRYLVIGTGKKITLECSQTMGHDKMYWYQQDPGMELHLIHYSYGVNSTEKGDLSSESTVSRIRTEHFPLTLESARPSHTSQYLCASSEPGNEQFFGPGTRLTVL.

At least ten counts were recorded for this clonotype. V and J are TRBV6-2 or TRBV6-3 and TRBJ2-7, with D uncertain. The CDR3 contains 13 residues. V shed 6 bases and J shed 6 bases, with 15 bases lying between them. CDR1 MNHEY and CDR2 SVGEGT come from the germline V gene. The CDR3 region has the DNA TGTGCCAGCAGCCCCCGAGTGGTCGGCGAGCAGTACTTC. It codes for CASSPRVVGEQYF.

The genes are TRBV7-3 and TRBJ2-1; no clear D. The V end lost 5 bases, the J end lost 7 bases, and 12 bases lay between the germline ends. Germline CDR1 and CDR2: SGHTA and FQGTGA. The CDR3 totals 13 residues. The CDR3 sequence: CASSPVGSNEQFF. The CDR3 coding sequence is TGTGCCAGCAGCCCCGTTGGGTCGAATGAGCAGTTCTTC.

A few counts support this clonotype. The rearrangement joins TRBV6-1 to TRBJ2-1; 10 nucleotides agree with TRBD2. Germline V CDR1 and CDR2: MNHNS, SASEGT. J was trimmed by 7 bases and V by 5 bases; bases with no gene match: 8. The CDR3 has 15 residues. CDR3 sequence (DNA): TGTGCCAGCAGTCCCGGGACTAGCGAGGGGAATGAGCAGTTCTTC. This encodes CASSPGTSEGNEQFF.

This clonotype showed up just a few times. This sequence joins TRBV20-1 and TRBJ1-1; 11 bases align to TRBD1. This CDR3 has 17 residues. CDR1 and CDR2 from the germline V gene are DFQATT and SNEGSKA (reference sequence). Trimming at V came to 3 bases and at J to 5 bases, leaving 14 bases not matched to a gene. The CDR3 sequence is CSARWWDRGRRGTEAFF. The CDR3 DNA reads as TGCAGTGCTAGGTGGTGGGACAGGGGGAGGAGAGGGACTGAAGCTTTCTTT.

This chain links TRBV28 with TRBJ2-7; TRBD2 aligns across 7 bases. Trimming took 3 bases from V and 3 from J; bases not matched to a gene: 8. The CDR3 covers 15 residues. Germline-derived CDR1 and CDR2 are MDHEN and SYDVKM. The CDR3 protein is CASSFQGGVNYEQYF. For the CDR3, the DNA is TGTGCCAGCAGTTTTCAGGGAGGGGTTAACTACGAGCAGTACTTC.

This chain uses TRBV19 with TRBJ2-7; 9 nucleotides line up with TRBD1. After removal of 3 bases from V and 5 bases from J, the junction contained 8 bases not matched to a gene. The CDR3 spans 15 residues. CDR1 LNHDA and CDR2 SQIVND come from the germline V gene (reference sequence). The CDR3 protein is CASSIAGTGRHEQYF. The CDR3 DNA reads TGTGCCAGTAGTATCGCCGGGACAGGGAGACACGAGCAGTACTTC. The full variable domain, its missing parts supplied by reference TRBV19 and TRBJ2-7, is DGGITQSPKYLFRKEGQNVTLSCEQNLNHDAMYWYRQDPGQGLRLIYYSQIVNDFQKGDIAEGYSVSREKKESFPLTVTSAQKNPTAFYLCASSIAGTGRHEQYFGPGTRLTVT.

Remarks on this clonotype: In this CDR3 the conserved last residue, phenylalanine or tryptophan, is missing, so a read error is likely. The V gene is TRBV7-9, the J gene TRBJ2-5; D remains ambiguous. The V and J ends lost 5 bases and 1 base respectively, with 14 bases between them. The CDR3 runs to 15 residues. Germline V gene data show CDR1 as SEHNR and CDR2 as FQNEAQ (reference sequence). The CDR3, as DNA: TGTGCCAGCAGCACCCAGTTCGTGAGCCAAGAGACCCAGTACCTC. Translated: CASSTQFVSQETQYL.

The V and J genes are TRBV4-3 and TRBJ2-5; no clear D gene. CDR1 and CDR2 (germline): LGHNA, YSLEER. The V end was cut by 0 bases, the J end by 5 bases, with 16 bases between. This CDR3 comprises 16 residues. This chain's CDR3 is CASSQEVGSQRETQYF. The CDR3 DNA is TGCGCCAGCAGCCAAGAAGTCGGCAGCCAAAGGGAGACCCAGTACTTC.

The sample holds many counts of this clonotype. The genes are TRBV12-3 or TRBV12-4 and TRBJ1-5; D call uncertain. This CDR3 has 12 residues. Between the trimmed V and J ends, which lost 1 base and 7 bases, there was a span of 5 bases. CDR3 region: CASSLVPQPQHF. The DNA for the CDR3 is TGTGCCAGCAGTTTAGTTCCCCAGCCCCAGCATTTT.

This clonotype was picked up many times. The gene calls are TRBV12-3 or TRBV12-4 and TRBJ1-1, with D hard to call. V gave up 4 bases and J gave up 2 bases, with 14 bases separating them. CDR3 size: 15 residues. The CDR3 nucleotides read TGTGCCAGCAGTTATGGCCGGGTGGGAAACACTGAAGCTTTCTTT. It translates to CASSYGRVGNTEAFF.

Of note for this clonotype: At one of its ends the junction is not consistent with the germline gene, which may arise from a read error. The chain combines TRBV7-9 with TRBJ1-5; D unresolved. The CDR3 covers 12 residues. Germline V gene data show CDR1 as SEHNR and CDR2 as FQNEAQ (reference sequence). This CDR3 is CASSYWGQPRHF. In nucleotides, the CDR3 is TGTGCCAGCAGCTATTGGGGTCAGCCCCGGCATTTT.

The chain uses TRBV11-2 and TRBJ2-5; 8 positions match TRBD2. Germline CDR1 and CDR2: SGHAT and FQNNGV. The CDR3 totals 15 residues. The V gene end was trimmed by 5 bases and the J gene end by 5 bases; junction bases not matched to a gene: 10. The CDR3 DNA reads TGTGCCAGCAGCCCCGGGACTAGGGGCGGGGAGACCCAGTACTTC. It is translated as CASSPGTRGGETQYF.

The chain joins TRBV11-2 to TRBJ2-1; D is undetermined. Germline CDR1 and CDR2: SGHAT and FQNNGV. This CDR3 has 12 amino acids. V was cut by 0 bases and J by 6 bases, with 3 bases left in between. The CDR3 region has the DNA TGTGCCAGCAGCTTAGATCTCAATGAGCAGTTCTTC. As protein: CASSLDLNEQFF. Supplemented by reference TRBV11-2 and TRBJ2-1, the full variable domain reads EAGVAQSPRYKIIEKRQSVAFWCNPISGHATLYWYQQILGQGPKLLIQFQNNGVVDDSQLPKDRFSAERLKGVDSTLKIQPAKLEDSAVYLCASSLDLNEQFFGPGTRLTVL.

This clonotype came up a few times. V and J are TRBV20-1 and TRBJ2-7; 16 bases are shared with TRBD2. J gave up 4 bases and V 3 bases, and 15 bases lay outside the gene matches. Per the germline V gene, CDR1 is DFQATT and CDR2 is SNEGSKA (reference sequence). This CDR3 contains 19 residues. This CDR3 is CSASEVGGLAGGPMYEQYF. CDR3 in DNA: TGCAGTGCTAGTGAAGTCGGGGGACTAGCGGGAGGGCCAATGTACGAGCAGTACTTC.

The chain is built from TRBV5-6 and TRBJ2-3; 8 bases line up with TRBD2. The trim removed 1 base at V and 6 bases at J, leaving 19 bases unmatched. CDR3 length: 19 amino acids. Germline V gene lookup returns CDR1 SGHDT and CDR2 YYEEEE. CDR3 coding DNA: TGTGCCAGCAGCTTGCTATTCCACTCAACGGGAGGGGAAATTGATACGCAGTATTTT. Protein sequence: CASSLLFHSTGGEIDTQYF.

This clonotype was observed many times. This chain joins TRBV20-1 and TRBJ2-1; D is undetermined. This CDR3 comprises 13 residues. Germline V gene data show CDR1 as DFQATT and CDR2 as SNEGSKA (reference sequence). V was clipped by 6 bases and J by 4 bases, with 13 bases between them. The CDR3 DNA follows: TGCAGTGCAAGTAGGGTCCTTTACAATGAGCAGTTCTTC. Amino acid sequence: CSASRVLYNEQFF.

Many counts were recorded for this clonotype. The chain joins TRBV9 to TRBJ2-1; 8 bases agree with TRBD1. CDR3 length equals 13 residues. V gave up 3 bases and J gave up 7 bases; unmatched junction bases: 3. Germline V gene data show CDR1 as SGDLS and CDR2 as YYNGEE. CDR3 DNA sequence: TGTGCCAGCAGCGCTGGACAGGGAAATGAGCAGTTCTTC. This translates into CASSAGQGNEQFF. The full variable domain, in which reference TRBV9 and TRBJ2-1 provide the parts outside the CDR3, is DSGVTQTPKHLITATGQRVTLRCSPRSGDLSVYWYQQSLDQGLQFLIQYYNGEERAKGNILERFSAQQFPDLHSELNLSSLELGDSALYFCASSAGQGNEQFFGPGTRLTVL.

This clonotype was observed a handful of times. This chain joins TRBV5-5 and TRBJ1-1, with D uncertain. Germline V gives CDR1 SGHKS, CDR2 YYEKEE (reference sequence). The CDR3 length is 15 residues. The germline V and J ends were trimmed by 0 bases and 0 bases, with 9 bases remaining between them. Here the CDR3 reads CASSLEWSLNTEAFF. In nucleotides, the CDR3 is TGTGCCAGCAGCTTGGAGTGGAGCCTGAACACTGAAGCTTTCTTT.

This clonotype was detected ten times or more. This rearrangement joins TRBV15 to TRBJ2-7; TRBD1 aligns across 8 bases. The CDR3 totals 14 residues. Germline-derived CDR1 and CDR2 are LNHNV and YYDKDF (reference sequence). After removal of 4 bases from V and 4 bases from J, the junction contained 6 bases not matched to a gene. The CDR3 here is CATSTDREPYEQYF. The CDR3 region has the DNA TGTGCCACCAGCACGGACAGGGAGCCTTACGAGCAGTACTTC.

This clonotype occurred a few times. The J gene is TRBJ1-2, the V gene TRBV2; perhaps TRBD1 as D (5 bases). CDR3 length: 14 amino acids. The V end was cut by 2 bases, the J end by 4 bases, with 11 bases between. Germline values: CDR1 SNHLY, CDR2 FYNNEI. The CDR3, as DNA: TGTGCCAGCAGTGAATCCGGGACGGTCTATGGCTACACCTTC. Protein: CASSESGTVYGYTF.

The CDR3 here is CASSFGVIEQYF. Written as DNA, the CDR3 is TGTGCCAGCAGCTTTGGGGTCATCGAGCAGTACTTC. The chain employs TRBV5-6 and TRBJ2-7; D gene unclear. CDR1 and CDR2 from the germline V gene are SGHDT and YYEEEE. Trimming took off 2 bases at V and 6 bases at J, with 9 bases between the two ends. The CDR3 has 12 amino acids.

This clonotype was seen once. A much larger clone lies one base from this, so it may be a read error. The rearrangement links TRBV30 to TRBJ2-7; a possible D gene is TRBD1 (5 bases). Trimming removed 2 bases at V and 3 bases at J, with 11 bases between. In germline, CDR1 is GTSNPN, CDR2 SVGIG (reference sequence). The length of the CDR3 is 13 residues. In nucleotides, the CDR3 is TGTGCCTGGAGTTTTGACAGTAACTACGAGCAGTACTTC. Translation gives CAWSFDSNYEQYF.

The CDR3 loop reads CASSGGTDSTDTQYF. The CDR3 DNA reads TGTGCCAGCAGTGGAGGGACAGATAGCACAGATACGCAGTATTTT. The chain couples TRBV2 to TRBJ2-3; 7 bases align to TRBD1. The J segment lost 0 bases and the V segment lost 4 bases, leaving 4 bases of the junction unmatched. Germline CDR1 is SNHLY and CDR2 is FYNNEI. The CDR3 has 15 residues.

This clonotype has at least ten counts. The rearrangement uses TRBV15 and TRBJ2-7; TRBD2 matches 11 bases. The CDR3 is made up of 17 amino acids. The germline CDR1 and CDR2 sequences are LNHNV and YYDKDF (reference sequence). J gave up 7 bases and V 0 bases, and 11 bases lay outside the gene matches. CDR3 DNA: TGTGCCACCAGCAGAGACCTTACTAGCGGGAGATCCGGAGAGCAGTACTTC. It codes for CATSRDLTSGRSGEQYF.

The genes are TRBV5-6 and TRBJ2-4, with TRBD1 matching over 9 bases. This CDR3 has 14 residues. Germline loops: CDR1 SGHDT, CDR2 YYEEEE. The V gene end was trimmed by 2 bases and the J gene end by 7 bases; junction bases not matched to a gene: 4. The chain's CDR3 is CASSLSGTGNIQYF. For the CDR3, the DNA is TGTGCCAGCAGCTTATCCGGGACAGGGAACATTCAGTACTTC.